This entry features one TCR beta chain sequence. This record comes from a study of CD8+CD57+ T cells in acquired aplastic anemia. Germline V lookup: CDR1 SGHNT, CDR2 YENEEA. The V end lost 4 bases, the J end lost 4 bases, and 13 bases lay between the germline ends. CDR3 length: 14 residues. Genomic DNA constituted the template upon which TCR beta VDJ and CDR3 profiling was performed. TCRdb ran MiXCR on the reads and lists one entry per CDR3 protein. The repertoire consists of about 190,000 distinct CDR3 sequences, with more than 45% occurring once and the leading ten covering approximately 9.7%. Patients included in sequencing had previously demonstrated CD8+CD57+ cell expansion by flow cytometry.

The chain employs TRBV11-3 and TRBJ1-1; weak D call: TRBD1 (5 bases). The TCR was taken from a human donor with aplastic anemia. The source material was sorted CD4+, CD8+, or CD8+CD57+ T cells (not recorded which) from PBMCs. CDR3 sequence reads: CASSSDAGGTEAFF. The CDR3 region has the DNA TGTGCCAGCAGCTCCGACGCGGGGGGCACTGAAGCTTTCTTT.